Sequencing of this TCR beta chain was carried out in a study of patients and donors after allogeneic stem cell transplantation. MiXCR, run by TCRdb on the RT-PCR reads, gives a single entry per CDR3 protein. The table has about a million distinct CDR3 sequences, approximately 19% seen once. CDR3 length: 13 amino acids. Germline CDR1 and CDR2: MNHEY and SVGEGT. V lost 6 bases, J lost 4 bases, and 2 bases stayed unmatched. The sequenced sample was blood, either unsorted or a sorted T cell fraction (not recorded which). The chain uses TRBV6-2 or TRBV6-3 and TRBJ2-7; the match to TRBD1 covers 11 bases. The clonotype was recovered from a human donor who was either an allogeneic HSCT recipient or a stem cell or donor lymphocyte infusion donor (not recorded which). It is not recorded whose cells these are; they may come from a transplant donor. CDR3: CASRGQGVYEQYF. Written as DNA, the CDR3 is TGTGCCAGCAGGGGACAGGGGGTGTACGAGCAGTACTTC.